Listed below are T cell receptor beta chains from one sample, sequenced in a study of shared clonotypes between healthy human individuals. The method was immunoSEQ multiplex PCR; TCRdb's version includes in-frame clones alone and lacks a portion of them. The table has around 2.1 million clones, approximately 94% seen once. Sequencing input: naive CD4+ T cells sorted from blood. The receptors come from a man younger than 35 in good health. Both conserved end residues are part of each CDR3. A D gene is named only where the DNA matches it firmly. Part of the rows lack a size; the others show once, few, many or a class for expanded clones.

v_gene	abundance	j_gene	d_gene	CDR3nt	CDR3aa
TRBV19	-	TRBJ1-4	TRBD1	TGTGCCAGTAGGGACCTCGGACAGGTTAATGAAAAACTGTTTTTT	CASRDLGQVNEKLFF
TRBV5-1	-	TRBJ1-6	-	TGCGCCAGCAGCTTGGAACAGGATAATTCACCCCTCCACTTT	CASSLEQDNSPLHF
TRBV5-1	-	TRBJ2-5	TRBD2	TGCGCCAGCAGCTTGGCACTAGCGGGAGGGTCTGAGACCCAGTACTTC	CASSLALAGGSETQYF
TRBV19	-	TRBJ1-2	-	TGTGCCAGTAGGGGAGAGGTGAGGTCCGAGTATGGCTACACCTTC	CASRGEVRSEYGYTF
TRBV13	-	TRBJ1-4	TRBD1	TGTGCCAGCAGTTCGAGGGGGCCAACTAATGAAAAACTGTTTTTT	CASSSRGPTNEKLFF
TRBV29-1	-	TRBJ2-5	-	TGCAGCGTTGGGGGGTGGGCGAGGGTTCAAGAGACCCAGTACTTC	CSVGGWARVQETQYF
TRBV29-1	-	TRBJ2-7	-	TGCAGCGTTGAAAGGGTAAGCTCCTACGAGCAGTACTTC	CSVERVSSYEQYF
TRBV11-2	-	TRBJ1-1	-	TGTGCCAGCGGCTTGACCACTGAAGCTTTCTTT	CASGLTTEAFF
TRBV5-4	few	TRBJ1-1	TRBD1	TGTGCCAGCAGCCCGACAGGGCAGAACACTGAAGCTTTCTTT	CASSPTGQNTEAFF
TRBV18	-	TRBJ2-7	-	TGTGCCAGCTCACCATTACAACACGACGAGCAGTACTTC	CASSPLQHDEQYF
TRBV10-2	-	TRBJ2-5	-	TGCGCCAGCAGTGAGTCGTGGCAAGTCTTAACGACCCAGTACTTC	CASSESWQVLTTQYF
TRBV7-9	-	TRBJ2-3	TRBD1	TGTGCCAGCAGCCCCGGGGACAGGGGGAACACAGATACGCAGTATTTT	CASSPGDRGNTDTQYF
TRBV29-1	-	TRBJ1-2	TRBD1	TGCAGCGTCAAACGGACAGGGCATGGCTACACCTTC	CSVKRTGHGYTF
TRBV5-1	-	TRBJ1-4	-	TGCGCCAGCAGCCCCGGGGGCCTAACTAATGAAAAACTGTTTTTT	CASSPGGLTNEKLFF
TRBV11-3	-	TRBJ2-3	-	TGTGCCAGCAGCAGGACAAGTATCGAGGATACGCAGTATTTT	CASSRTSIEDTQYF
TRBV2	-	TRBJ2-7	TRBD2	TGTGCCAGCAGGACGACTAGCGGGACCTCAGAGCAGTACTTC	CASRTTSGTSEQYF
TRBV4-1	once	TRBJ1-5	-	TGCGCCAGCAGCCAAGATAGAAAGAATCAGCCCCAGCATTTT	CASSQDRKNQPQHF
TRBV6-6	-	TRBJ2-1	TRBD2	TGTGCCAGCAGTTACTCTGGAGGGAGGGCCGTCAATGAGCAGTTCTTC	CASSYSGGRAVNEQFF
TRBV7-2	-	TRBJ1-5	-	TGTGCCAGCAGCTTAGGTCAGGCATATCAGCCCCAGCATTTT	CASSLGQAYQPQHF
TRBV5-1	-	TRBJ2-3	-	TGCGCCAGCAGCTTGGCCGGAAGTTTGGGGTCAGATACGCAGTATTTT	CASSLAGSLGSDTQYF
TRBV15	-	TRBJ1-2	TRBD1	TGTGCCACCAGCAGCGGGACAGGAGCTAACTATGGCTACACCTTC	CATSSGTGANYGYTF
TRBV18	-	TRBJ1-1	-	TGTGCCAGCTCATCAGAAGGGGACACTGAAGCTTTCTTT	CASSSEGDTEAFF
TRBV5-1	-	TRBJ1-1	-	TGCGCCAGCAGCTTGGTAACTACGACCACTGAAGCTTTCTTT	CASSLVTTTTEAFF
TRBV2	-	TRBJ1-2	-	TGTGCCAGCAGTGGGGCGACCCGCTACACCTTC	CASSGATRYTF
TRBV28	-	TRBJ2-7	-	TGTGCCAGCAGTCGTCCTTACGAGCAGTACTTC	CASSRPYEQYF
TRBV2	once	TRBJ2-5	TRBD1	TGTGCCAGCAGCGAAGACAGGGCCAAAGAGACCCAGTACTTC	CASSEDRAKETQYF
TRBV30	-	TRBJ2-7	TRBD2	TGTGCCTGGACCCAGATGTTAATAGTCGGGGCTAGCGGGAACTACGAGCAGTACTTC	CAWTQMLIVGASGNYEQYF
TRBV6-5	-	TRBJ1-5	-	TGTGCCAGCAGACCAGACAGCTTCAATCAGCCCCAGCATTTT	CASRPDSFNQPQHF
TRBV12-2	-	TRBJ2-7	-	TGTGCAAGTCGCTTTAATACTCCAGGGCTACACTACGAGCAGTACTTC	CASRFNTPGLHYEQYF
TRBV19	-	TRBJ1-1	-	TGTGCCAGTAGTCAGAGGGTAGACACTGAAGCTTTCTTT	CASSQRVDTEAFF
TRBV28	-	TRBJ1-1	-	TGTGCCAGCAGTTTAAAAGGGCGGAACACTGAAGCTTTCTTT	CASSLKGRNTEAFF